This TCR beta chain was identified in a study of cytomegalovirus exposure and HLA in healthy donors. PCR amplification relied on 60 Vbeta primers (plus 13 Jbeta primers). The method was immunoSEQ multiplex PCR; TCRdb's version includes in-frame clones alone and lacks a portion of them. The repertoire consists of 150,000 to 200,000 clones, with about 70% occurring once and the leading ten covering 1.8%. V shed 0 bases and J shed 2 bases, with 10 bases lying between them. Per germline, CDR1 MRHNA and CDR2 SNTAGT. The CDR3 contains 15 residues. The J gene is TRBJ1-2, the V gene TRBV6-4; no definite D call. This clonotype was sampled from a woman in her twenties or thirties in good health and CMV-seronegative. Sequenced material: PBMCs. The CDR3 bases are TGTGCCAGCAGTGACTCTACAGAGACCAACTATGGCTACACCTTC. It specifies CASSDSTETNYGYTF.